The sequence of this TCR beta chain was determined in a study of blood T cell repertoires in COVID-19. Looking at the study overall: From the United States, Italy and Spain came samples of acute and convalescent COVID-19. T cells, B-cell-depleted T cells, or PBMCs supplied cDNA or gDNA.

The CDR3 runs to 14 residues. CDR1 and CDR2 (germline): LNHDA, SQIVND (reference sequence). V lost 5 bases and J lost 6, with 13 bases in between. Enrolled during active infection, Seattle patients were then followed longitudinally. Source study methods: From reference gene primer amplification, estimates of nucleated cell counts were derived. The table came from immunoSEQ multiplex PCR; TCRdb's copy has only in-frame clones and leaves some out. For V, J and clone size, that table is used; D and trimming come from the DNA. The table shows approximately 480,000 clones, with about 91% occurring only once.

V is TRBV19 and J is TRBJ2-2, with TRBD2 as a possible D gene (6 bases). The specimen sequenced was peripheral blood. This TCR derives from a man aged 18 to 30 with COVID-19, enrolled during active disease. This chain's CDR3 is CASSARGWAGELFF. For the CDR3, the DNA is TGTGCCAGTAGTGCCCGGGGGTGGGCCGGGGAGCTGTTTTTT.